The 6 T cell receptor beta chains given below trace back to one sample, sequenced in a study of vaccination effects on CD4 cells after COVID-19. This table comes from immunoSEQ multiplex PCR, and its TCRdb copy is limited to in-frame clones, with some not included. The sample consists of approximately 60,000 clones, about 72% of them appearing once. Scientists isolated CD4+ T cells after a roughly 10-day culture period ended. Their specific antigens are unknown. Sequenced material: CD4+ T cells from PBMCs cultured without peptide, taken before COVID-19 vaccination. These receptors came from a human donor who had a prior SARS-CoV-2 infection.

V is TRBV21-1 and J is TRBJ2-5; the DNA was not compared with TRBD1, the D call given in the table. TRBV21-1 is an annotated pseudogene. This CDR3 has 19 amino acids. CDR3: CASSKVLGQGAAWEETQYF. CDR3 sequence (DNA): TGTGCCAGCAGCAAAGTGCTGGGACAGGGGGCCGCTTGGGAAGAGACCCAGTACTTC.

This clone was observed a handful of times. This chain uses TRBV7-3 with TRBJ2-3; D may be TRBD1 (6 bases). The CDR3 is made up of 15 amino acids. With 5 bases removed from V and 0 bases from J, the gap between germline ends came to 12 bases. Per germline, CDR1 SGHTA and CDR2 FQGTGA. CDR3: CASSRQARSTDTQYF. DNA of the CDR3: TGTGCCAGCAGCCGACAGGCCAGAAGCACAGATACGCAGTATTTT.

Here the CDR3 reads CASSLDGLAAPSYNEQFF. In DNA, the CDR3 is TGTGCCAGCAGCTTAGACGGGCTAGCGGCTCCCTCCTACAATGAGCAGTTCTTC. The chain carries TRBV11-3 and TRBJ2-1; 7 bases agree with TRBD2. Germline trimming cut 0 bases from V and 0 bases from J; bases unmatched to any gene: 8. Germline V lookup: CDR1 SGHNT, CDR2 YENEEA. The CDR3 runs to 18 residues.

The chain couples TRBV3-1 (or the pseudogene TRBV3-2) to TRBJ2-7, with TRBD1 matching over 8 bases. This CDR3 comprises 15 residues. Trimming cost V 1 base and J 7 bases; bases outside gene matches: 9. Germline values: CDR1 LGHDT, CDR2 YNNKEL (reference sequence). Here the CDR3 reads CASSQGQGAPWEQYF. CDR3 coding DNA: TGTGCCAGCAGCCAAGGGCAGGGGGCGCCCTGGGAGCAGTACTTC.

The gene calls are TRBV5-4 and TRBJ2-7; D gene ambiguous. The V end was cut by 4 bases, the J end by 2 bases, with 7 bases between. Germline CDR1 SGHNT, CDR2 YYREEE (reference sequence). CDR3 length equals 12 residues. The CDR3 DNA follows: TGTGCCAGCAGCCTAAATGCCTACGAGCAGTACTTC. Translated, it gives CASSLNAYEQYF.

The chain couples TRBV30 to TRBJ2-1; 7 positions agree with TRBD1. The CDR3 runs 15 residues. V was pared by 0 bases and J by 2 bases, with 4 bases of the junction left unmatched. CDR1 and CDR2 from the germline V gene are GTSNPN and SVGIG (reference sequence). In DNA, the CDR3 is TGTGCCTGGAGTGTAATGGGGACAGCCTACAATGAGCAGTTCTTC. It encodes CAWSVMGTAYNEQFF.